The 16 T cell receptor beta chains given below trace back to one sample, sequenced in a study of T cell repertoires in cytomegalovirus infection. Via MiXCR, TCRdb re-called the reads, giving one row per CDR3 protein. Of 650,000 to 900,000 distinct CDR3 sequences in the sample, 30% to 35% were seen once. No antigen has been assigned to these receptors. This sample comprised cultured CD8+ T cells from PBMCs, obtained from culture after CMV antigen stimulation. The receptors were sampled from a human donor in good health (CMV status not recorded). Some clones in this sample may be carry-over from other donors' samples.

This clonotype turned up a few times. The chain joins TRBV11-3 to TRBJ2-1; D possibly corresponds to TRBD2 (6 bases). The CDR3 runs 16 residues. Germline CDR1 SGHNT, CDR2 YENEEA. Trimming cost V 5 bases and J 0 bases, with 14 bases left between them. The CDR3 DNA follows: TGTGCCAGCAGCAAGGGGACTCAGAGCTCCTACAATGAGCAGTTCTTC. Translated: CASSKGTQSSYNEQFF.

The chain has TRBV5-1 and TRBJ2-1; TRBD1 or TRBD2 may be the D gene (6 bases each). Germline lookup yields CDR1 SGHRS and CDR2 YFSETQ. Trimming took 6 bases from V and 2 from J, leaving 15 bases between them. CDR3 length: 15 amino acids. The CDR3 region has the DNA TGCGCCAGCACCCCTTGGGGGGACACCTACAATGAGCAGTTCTTC. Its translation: CASTPWGDTYNEQFF.

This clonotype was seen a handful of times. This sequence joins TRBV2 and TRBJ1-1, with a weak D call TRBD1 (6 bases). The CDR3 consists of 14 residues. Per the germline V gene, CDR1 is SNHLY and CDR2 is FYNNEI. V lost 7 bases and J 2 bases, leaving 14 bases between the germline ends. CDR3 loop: CASTQGGVNTEAFF. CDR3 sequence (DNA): TGTGCCAGCACTCAAGGGGGAGTAAACACTGAAGCTTTCTTT. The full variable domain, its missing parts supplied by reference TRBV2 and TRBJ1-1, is EPEVTQTPSHQVTQMGQEVILRCVPISNHLYFYWYRQILGQKVEFLVSFYNNEISEKSEIFDDQFSVERPDGSNFTLKIRSTKLEDSAMYFCASTQGGVNTEAFFGQGTRLTVV.

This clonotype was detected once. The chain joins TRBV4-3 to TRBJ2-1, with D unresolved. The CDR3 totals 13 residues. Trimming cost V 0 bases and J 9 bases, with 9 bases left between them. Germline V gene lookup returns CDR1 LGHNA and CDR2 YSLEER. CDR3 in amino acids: CASSQEVRGEQFF. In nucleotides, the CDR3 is TGCGCCAGCAGCCAAGAGGTTCGAGGTGAGCAGTTCTTC.

The CDR3 loop reads CASSQVRAGNQETQYF. The CDR3 DNA reads as TGCGCCAGCAGCCAAGTTCGAGCGGGGAACCAAGAGACCCAGTACTTC. The chain combines TRBV4-1 with TRBJ2-5, with 7 bases aligning to TRBD2. The CDR3 contains 16 residues. CDR1 is MGHRA and CDR2 is YSYEKL in the germline V gene. Trimming cost V 1 base and J 0 bases; bases outside gene matches: 5.

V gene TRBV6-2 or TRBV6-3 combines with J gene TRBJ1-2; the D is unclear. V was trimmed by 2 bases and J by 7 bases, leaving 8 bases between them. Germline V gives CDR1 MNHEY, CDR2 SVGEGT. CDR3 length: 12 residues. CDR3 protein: CASSYPEVGYTF. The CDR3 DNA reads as TGTGCCAGCAGTTACCCCGAGGTTGGCTACACCTTC.

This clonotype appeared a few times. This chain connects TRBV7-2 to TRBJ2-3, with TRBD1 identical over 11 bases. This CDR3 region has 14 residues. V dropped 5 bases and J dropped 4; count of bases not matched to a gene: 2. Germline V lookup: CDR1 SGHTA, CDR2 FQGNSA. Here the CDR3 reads CASSTDRGPDTQYF. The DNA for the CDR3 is TGTGCCAGCAGCACGGACAGGGGGCCAGATACGCAGTATTTT.

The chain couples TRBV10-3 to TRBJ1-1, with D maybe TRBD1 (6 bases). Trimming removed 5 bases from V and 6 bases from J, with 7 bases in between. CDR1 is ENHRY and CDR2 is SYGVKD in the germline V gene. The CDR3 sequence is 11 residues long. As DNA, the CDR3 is TGTGCCATCAGTAACAGGGCTGAAGCTTTCTTT. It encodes CAISNRAEAFF.

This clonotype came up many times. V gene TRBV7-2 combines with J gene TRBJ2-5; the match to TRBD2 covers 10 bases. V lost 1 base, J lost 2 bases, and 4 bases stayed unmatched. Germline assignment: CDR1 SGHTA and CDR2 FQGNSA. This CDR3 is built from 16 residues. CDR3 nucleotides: TGTGCCAGCAGCTTAGGACTAGCGGGTGTTCAAGAGACCCAGTACTTC. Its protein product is CASSLGLAGVQETQYF.

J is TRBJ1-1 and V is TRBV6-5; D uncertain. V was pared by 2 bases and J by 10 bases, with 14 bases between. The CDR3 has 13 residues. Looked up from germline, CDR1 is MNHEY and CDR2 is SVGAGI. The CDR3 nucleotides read TGTGCCAGCAGTTACGGGAGTGCACCTCTAGCTTTCTTT. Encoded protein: CASSYGSAPLAFF.

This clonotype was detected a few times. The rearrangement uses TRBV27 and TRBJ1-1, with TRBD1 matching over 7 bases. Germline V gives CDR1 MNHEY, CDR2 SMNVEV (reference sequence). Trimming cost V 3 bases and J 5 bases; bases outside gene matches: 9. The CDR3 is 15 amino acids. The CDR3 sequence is CASSLSQGRATEAFF. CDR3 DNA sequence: TGTGCCAGCAGTTTGTCACAGGGGCGCGCAACTGAAGCTTTCTTT.

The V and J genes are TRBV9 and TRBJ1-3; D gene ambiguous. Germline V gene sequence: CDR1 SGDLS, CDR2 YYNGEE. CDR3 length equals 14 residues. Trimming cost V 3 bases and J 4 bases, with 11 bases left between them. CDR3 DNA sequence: TGTGCCAGCAGCGGAATGAGGAGGGGAAACACCATATATTTT. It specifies CASSGMRRGNTIYF.

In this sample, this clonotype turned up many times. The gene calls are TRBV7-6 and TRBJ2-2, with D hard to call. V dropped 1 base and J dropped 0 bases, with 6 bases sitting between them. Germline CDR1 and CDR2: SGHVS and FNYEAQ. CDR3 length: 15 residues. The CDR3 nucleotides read TGTGCCAGCAGCTTAGGAGTCGCGAACACCGGGGAGCTGTTTTTT. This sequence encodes CASSLGVANTGELFF.

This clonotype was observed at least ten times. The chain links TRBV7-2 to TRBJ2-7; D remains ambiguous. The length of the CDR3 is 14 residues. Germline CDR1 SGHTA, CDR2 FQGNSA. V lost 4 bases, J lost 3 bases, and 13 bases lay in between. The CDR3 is CASSSHVGNYEQYV. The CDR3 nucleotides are TGTGCCAGCAGCTCCCACGTGGGAAACTACGAGCAGTACGTC.

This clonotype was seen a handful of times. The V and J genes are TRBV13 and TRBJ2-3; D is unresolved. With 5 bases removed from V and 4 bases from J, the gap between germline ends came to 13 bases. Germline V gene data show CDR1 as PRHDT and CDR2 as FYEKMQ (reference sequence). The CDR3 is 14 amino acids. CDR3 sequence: CASSARSGPDTQYF. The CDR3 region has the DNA TGTGCCAGCAGCGCCCGGAGTGGCCCAGATACGCAGTATTTT.

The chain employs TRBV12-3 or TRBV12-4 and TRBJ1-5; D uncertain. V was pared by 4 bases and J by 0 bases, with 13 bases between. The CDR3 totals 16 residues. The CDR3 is CASSSSYGHSNQPQHF. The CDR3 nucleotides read TGTGCCAGCAGTTCTTCTTACGGGCATAGCAATCAGCCCCAGCATTTT.